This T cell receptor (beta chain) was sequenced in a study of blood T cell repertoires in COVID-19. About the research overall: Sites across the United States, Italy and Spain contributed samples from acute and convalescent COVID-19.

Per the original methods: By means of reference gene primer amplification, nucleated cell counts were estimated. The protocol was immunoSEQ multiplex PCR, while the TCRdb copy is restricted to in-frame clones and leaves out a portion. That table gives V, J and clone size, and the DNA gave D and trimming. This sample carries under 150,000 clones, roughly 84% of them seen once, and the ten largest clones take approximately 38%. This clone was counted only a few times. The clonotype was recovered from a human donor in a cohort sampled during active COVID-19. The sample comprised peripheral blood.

This chain's CDR3 is CASSRLGNGYTF. The CDR3, as DNA: TGTGCCAGCAGCCGGCTGGGCAATGGCTACACCTTC. V is TRBV3-1 (or the pseudogene TRBV3-2) and J is TRBJ1-2; D ambiguous. V was cut by 4 bases and J by 6 bases, with 9 bases left in between. There are 12 residues in the CDR3. Germline V gene lookup returns CDR1 LGHDT and CDR2 YNNKEL (reference sequence).